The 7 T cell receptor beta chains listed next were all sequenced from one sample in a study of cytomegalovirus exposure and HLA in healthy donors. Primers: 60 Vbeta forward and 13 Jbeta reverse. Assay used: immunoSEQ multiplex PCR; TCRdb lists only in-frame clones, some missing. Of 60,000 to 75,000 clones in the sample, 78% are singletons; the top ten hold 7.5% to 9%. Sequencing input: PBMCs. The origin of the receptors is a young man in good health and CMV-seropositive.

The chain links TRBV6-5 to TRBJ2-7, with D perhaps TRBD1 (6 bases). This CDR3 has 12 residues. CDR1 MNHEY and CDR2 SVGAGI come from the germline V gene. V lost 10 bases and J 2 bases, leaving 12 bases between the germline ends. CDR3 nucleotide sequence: TGTGCCACACGACAGGCTACCTACGAGCAGTACTTC. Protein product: CATRQATYEQYF.

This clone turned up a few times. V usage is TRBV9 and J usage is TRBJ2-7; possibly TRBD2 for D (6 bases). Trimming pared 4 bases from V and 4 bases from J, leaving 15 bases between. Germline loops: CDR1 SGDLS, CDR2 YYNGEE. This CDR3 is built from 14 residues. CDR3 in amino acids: CASSPHGGEYEQYF. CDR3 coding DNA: TGTGCCAGCAGCCCCCACGGGGGAGAATACGAGCAGTACTTC.

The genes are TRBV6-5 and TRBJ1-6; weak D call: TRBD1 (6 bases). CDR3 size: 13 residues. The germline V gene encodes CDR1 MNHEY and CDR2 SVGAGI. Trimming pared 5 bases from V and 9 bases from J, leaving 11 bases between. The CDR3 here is CASSPTGLSPLHF. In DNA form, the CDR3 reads TGTGCCAGCAGTCCCACAGGGCTTTCACCCCTCCACTTT.

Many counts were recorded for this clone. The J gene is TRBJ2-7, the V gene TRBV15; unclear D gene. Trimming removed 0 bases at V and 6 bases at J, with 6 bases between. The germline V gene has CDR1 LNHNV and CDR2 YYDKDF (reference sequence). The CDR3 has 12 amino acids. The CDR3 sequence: CATSRDLSEQYF. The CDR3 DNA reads TGTGCCACCAGCAGAGATCTATCCGAGCAGTACTTC.

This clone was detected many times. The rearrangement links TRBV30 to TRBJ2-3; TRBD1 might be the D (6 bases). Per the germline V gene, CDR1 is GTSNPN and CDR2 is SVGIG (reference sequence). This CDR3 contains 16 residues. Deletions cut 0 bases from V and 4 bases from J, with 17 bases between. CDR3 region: CAWSVGSAGAADTQYF. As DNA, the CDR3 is TGTGCCTGGAGTGTAGGATCCGCAGGGGCGGCAGATACGCAGTATTTT.

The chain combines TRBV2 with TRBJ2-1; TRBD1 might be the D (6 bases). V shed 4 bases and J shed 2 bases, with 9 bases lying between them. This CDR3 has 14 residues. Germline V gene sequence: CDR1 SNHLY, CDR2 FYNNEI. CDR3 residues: CASSGRTAYNEQFF. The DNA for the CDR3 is TGTGCCAGCAGTGGAAGGACAGCCTACAATGAGCAGTTCTTC.

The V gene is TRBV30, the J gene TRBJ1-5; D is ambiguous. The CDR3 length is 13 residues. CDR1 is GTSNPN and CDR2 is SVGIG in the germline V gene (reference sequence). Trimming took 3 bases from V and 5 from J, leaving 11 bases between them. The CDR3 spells CAWRAAAYQPQHF. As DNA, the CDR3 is TGTGCCTGGAGAGCGGCGGCTTATCAGCCCCAGCATTTT.